This is a list of T cell receptor beta chains from one sample in a study of a mutant IDH1 vaccine in newly diagnosed glioma. Method: immunoSEQ multiplex PCR; TCRdb's copy keeps in-frame clones and lacks some. The sample contains 68,000 or so clones, more than 65% of which appear only once. Material: PBMCs, obtained from a glioma patient treated with radiotherapy, temozolomide or both. These receptors all stem from a man between 45 and 60 years old with glioma. Both conserved end residues are part of each CDR3. The order of the fields is V gene, clone size, CDR3 length, J gene, D gene, CDR3 DNA, CDR3 protein. The D gene is left open where the match is weak. The listing skips clone size in some rows; elsewhere it reads once, few, many or a size class.

v_call: TRBV25-1; clone_size: NA; cdr3_length: 12; j_call: TRBJ1-2; d_call: NA; cdr3_nt: TGTGCCAGCAGTGCAGGGGACTATGGCTACACCTTC; cdr3_aa: CASSAGDYGYTF
v_call: TRBV5-1; clone_size: NA; cdr3_length: 12; j_call: TRBJ2-1; d_call: NA; cdr3_nt: TGCGCCAGCAGCTTGTATGGCAATGAGCAGTTCTTC; cdr3_aa: CASSLYGNEQFF
v_call: TRBV5-1; clone_size: NA; cdr3_length: 15; j_call: TRBJ1-2; d_call: TRBD1; cdr3_nt: TGCGCCAGCAGGAACGGGACAGGGGGCGGCTATGGCTACACCTTC; cdr3_aa: CASRNGTGGGYGYTF
v_call: TRBV29-1; clone_size: NA; cdr3_length: 12; j_call: TRBJ1-1; d_call: NA; cdr3_nt: TGCAGCGTTGAGAAGCAGAGACATGAAGCTTTCTTT; cdr3_aa: CSVEKQRHEAFF
v_call: TRBV5-1; clone_size: NA; cdr3_length: 13; j_call: TRBJ1-2; d_call: NA; cdr3_nt: TGCGCCAGCTCCTGGGGGGAATCCTATGGCTACACCTTC; cdr3_aa: CASSWGESYGYTF
v_call: TRBV7-2; clone_size: NA; cdr3_length: 16; j_call: TRBJ2-1; d_call: TRBD2; cdr3_nt: TGTGCCAGCAGCACCCAGCCTAGCGGGGGGGCGAATGAGCAGTTCTTC; cdr3_aa: CASSTQPSGGANEQFF
v_call: TRBV6-1; clone_size: NA; cdr3_length: 13; j_call: TRBJ2-4; d_call: TRBD1; cdr3_nt: TGTGCCAGCAATCAGGGGGCAAGGGACATTCAGTACTTC; cdr3_aa: CASNQGARDIQYF
v_call: TRBV5-1; clone_size: NA; cdr3_length: 13; j_call: TRBJ2-7; d_call: NA; cdr3_nt: TGCGCCAGCTTTGAGGGCTTGGGTTACGAGCAGTACTTC; cdr3_aa: CASFEGLGYEQYF
v_call: TRBV4-1; clone_size: NA; cdr3_length: 16; j_call: TRBJ1-5; d_call: NA; cdr3_nt: TGCGCCAGCAGCCAAGATGGGGGAATCAGCAATCAGCCCCAGCATTTT; cdr3_aa: CASSQDGGISNQPQHF
v_call: TRBV6-5; clone_size: NA; cdr3_length: 16; j_call: TRBJ2-2; d_call: TRBD1; cdr3_nt: TGTGCCAGCAGTTATACGACAGGGCGAGCCACCGGGGAGCTGTTTTTT; cdr3_aa: CASSYTTGRATGELFF
v_call: TRBV19; clone_size: NA; cdr3_length: 16; j_call: TRBJ2-5; d_call: TRBD1; cdr3_nt: TGTGCCAGTAGTTCTTTACAGGGGGCCGGGAGAGAGACCCAGTACTTC; cdr3_aa: CASSSLQGAGRETQYF
v_call: TRBV30; clone_size: NA; cdr3_length: 13; j_call: TRBJ1-3; d_call: NA; cdr3_nt: TGTGCCTGGAGTCAGGGCTCTGGAAACACCATATATTTT; cdr3_aa: CAWSQGSGNTIYF
v_call: TRBV30; clone_size: NA; cdr3_length: 13; j_call: TRBJ1-2; d_call: TRBD1; cdr3_nt: TGTGCCTGGAGCCAGGACAGGGGTGGAGGCTACACCTTC; cdr3_aa: CAWSQDRGGGYTF
v_call: TRBV19; clone_size: NA; cdr3_length: 16; j_call: TRBJ2-2; d_call: TRBD2; cdr3_nt: TGTGCCAGTAGTTCGCCTCCGGGACTAGCATTCGGGGAGCTGTTTTTT; cdr3_aa: CASSSPPGLAFGELFF
v_call: TRBV4-1; clone_size: NA; cdr3_length: 14; j_call: TRBJ2-7; d_call: NA; cdr3_nt: TGCGCCAGCAGCCAATACTTGGGGAACTACGAGCAGTACTTC; cdr3_aa: CASSQYLGNYEQYF
v_call: TRBV30; clone_size: once; cdr3_length: 13; j_call: TRBJ2-3; d_call: NA; cdr3_nt: TGTGCCTGGAGTGTACAACTGACAGATACGCAGTATTTT; cdr3_aa: CAWSVQLTDTQYF
v_call: TRBV5-1; clone_size: NA; cdr3_length: 16; j_call: TRBJ2-7; d_call: NA; cdr3_nt: TGCGCCAGCAGCTTGGAATGGGGAGACAGGATCAGCGAGCAGTACTTC; cdr3_aa: CASSLEWGDRISEQYF
v_call: TRBV5-6; clone_size: NA; cdr3_length: 14; j_call: TRBJ1-4; d_call: NA; cdr3_nt: TGTGCCAGCAGCTCACAGGGCGGGAGTGAAAAACTGTTTTTT; cdr3_aa: CASSSQGGSEKLFF
v_call: TRBV19; clone_size: NA; cdr3_length: 14; j_call: TRBJ1-5; d_call: TRBD1; cdr3_nt: TGTGCCAGTAGTATTACAGGGGACAATCAGCCCCAGCATTTT; cdr3_aa: CASSITGDNQPQHF
v_call: TRBV19; clone_size: NA; cdr3_length: 14; j_call: TRBJ1-1; d_call: NA; cdr3_nt: TGTGCCAGTAGTAGCAACAGGGACCAAGCTGAAGCTTTCTTT; cdr3_aa: CASSSNRDQAEAFF
v_call: TRBV10-1; clone_size: NA; cdr3_length: 16; j_call: TRBJ2-1; d_call: TRBD2; cdr3_nt: TGCGCCAGCAGCCGGACTAGCGGGGGGACGTTCAATGAGCAGTTCTTC; cdr3_aa: CASSRTSGGTFNEQFF
v_call: TRBV5-4; clone_size: NA; cdr3_length: 14; j_call: TRBJ1-2; d_call: TRBD1; cdr3_nt: TGTGCCAGCAGCCCGATACAGGGGGCGTGGGGCTACACCTTC; cdr3_aa: CASSPIQGAWGYTF
v_call: TRBV25-1; clone_size: once; cdr3_length: 14; j_call: TRBJ2-6; d_call: NA; cdr3_nt: TGTGCCAGCAGCCCTCCCTCCGGGGCCAACGTCCTGACTTTC; cdr3_aa: CASSPPSGANVLTF
v_call: TRBV13; clone_size: NA; cdr3_length: 16; j_call: TRBJ1-2; d_call: NA; cdr3_nt: TGTGCCAGCAGCTTAAAAGGGATGGATCTTCGGGGTGGCTACACCTTC; cdr3_aa: CASSLKGMDLRGGYTF
v_call: TRBV6-1; clone_size: NA; cdr3_length: 18; j_call: TRBJ2-1; d_call: TRBD2; cdr3_nt: TGTGCCAGCAGTGAAGCACTGAGGGGAGCGGGGGGTAAGGATGAGCAGTTCTTC; cdr3_aa: CASSEALRGAGGKDEQFF
v_call: TRBV19; clone_size: NA; cdr3_length: 15; j_call: TRBJ1-5; d_call: NA; cdr3_nt: TGTGCCAGTAGTATAATGTCGGGGGGTCATCAGCCCCAGCATTTT; cdr3_aa: CASSIMSGGHQPQHF
v_call: TRBV29-1; clone_size: NA; cdr3_length: 11; j_call: TRBJ2-1; d_call: NA; cdr3_nt: TGCAGCGTTGGACTAGTCAATGAGCAGTTCTTC; cdr3_aa: CSVGLVNEQFF
v_call: TRBV27; clone_size: NA; cdr3_length: 13; j_call: TRBJ1-5; d_call: NA; cdr3_nt: TGTGCCAGCAGTTTACGGGTCCGTCAGCCCCAGCATTTT; cdr3_aa: CASSLRVRQPQHF
v_call: TRBV4-2; clone_size: few; cdr3_length: 13; j_call: TRBJ1-5; d_call: NA; cdr3_nt: TGTGCCAGCAGCCAAGATTGGGATCAGCCCCAGCATTTT; cdr3_aa: CASSQDWDQPQHF
v_call: TRBV9; clone_size: NA; cdr3_length: 16; j_call: TRBJ1-3; d_call: NA; cdr3_nt: TGTGCCAGCAGCCTCACCGCGGGGCACTCTGGAAACACCATATATTTT; cdr3_aa: CASSLTAGHSGNTIYF
v_call: TRBV2; clone_size: NA; cdr3_length: 13; j_call: TRBJ1-1; d_call: TRBD1; cdr3_nt: TGTGCCAGCCTGGGACAGGTGAACACTGAAGCTTTCTTT; cdr3_aa: CASLGQVNTEAFF
v_call: TRBV19; clone_size: NA; cdr3_length: 16; j_call: TRBJ1-4; d_call: TRBD1; cdr3_nt: TGTGCCAGTACCAACATCGGCCGGACAGGGACTGAAAAACTGTTTTTT; cdr3_aa: CASTNIGRTGTEKLFF
v_call: TRBV4-1; clone_size: once; cdr3_length: 17; j_call: TRBJ1-6; d_call: TRBD1; cdr3_nt: TGCGCCAGCAGCCAAGATTTGACAGGGATGAGTAATTCACCCCTCCACTTT; cdr3_aa: CASSQDLTGMSNSPLHF
v_call: TRBV27; clone_size: NA; cdr3_length: 13; j_call: TRBJ2-7; d_call: TRBD2; cdr3_nt: TGTGCCGCGGGGGGGAGTGGGGCCTACGAGCAGTACTTC; cdr3_aa: CAAGGSGAYEQYF
v_call: TRBV25-1; clone_size: NA; cdr3_length: 14; j_call: TRBJ1-1; d_call: NA; cdr3_nt: TGTGCCAGCAGTCCGCAGGGGTCGAACACTGAAGCTTTCTTT; cdr3_aa: CASSPQGSNTEAFF
v_call: TRBV9; clone_size: NA; cdr3_length: 13; j_call: TRBJ1-1; d_call: NA; cdr3_nt: TGTGCCAGCAGCCCGGGAGATGACGCTGAAGCTTTCTTT; cdr3_aa: CASSPGDDAEAFF
v_call: TRBV25-1; clone_size: NA; cdr3_length: 13; j_call: TRBJ2-5; d_call: NA; cdr3_nt: TGTGCCAGCAGGTGGACTAACCAAGAGACCCAGTACTTC; cdr3_aa: CASRWTNQETQYF
v_call: TRBV27; clone_size: NA; cdr3_length: 14; j_call: TRBJ2-7; d_call: NA; cdr3_nt: TGTGCCAGCAGTTTCGGGAGAAGGCAGGACGAGCAGTACTTC; cdr3_aa: CASSFGRRQDEQYF
v_call: TRBV27; clone_size: NA; cdr3_length: 14; j_call: TRBJ2-2; d_call: TRBD2; cdr3_nt: TGTGCCAGCAGGACTAGCGCGTACACCGGGGAGCTGTTTTTT; cdr3_aa: CASRTSAYTGELFF
v_call: TRBV4-2; clone_size: NA; cdr3_length: 15; j_call: TRBJ2-1; d_call: TRBD1; cdr3_nt: TGTGCCAGCAGCCCGGGACAGGGTGCCTACAATGAGCAGTTCTTC; cdr3_aa: CASSPGQGAYNEQFF
v_call: TRBV6-1; clone_size: NA; cdr3_length: 17; j_call: TRBJ2-3; d_call: TRBD2; cdr3_nt: TGTGCCAGCAGTGAAGCGTTTGGGAGGGGAGGCACAGATACGCAGTATTTT; cdr3_aa: CASSEAFGRGGTDTQYF
v_call: TRBV19; clone_size: NA; cdr3_length: 15; j_call: TRBJ1-4; d_call: NA; cdr3_nt: TGTGCCAGTAGTATCTCACCCGGGACTAATGAAAAACTGTTTTTT; cdr3_aa: CASSISPGTNEKLFF
v_call: TRBV4-3; clone_size: NA; cdr3_length: 14; j_call: TRBJ2-2; d_call: NA; cdr3_nt: TGCGCCAGCAGCCAAGAGGGGGTTGCCGGGGAGCTGTTTTTT; cdr3_aa: CASSQEGVAGELFF
v_call: TRBV18; clone_size: NA; cdr3_length: 15; j_call: TRBJ2-7; d_call: NA; cdr3_nt: TGTGCCAGCTCCGACGGAGCGTCGAGCTCCTACGAGCAGTACTTC; cdr3_aa: CASSDGASSSYEQYF
v_call: TRBV2; clone_size: NA; cdr3_length: 13; j_call: TRBJ1-2; d_call: NA; cdr3_nt: TGTGCCAGCAGTGAAGTCTGGGACTATGGCTACACCTTC; cdr3_aa: CASSEVWDYGYTF
v_call: TRBV5-6; clone_size: NA; cdr3_length: 14; j_call: TRBJ2-1; d_call: TRBD2; cdr3_nt: TGTGCCAGCAGGCCCGGGACTAGCGCGTTGAAGCAGTTCTTC; cdr3_aa: CASRPGTSALKQFF
v_call: TRBV30; clone_size: many; cdr3_length: 14; j_call: TRBJ2-6; d_call: NA; cdr3_nt: TGTGCCTGGAGCATGGACCGAGGGGCCAACGTCCTGACTTTC; cdr3_aa: CAWSMDRGANVLTF
v_call: TRBV11-2; clone_size: NA; cdr3_length: 16; j_call: TRBJ2-7; d_call: TRBD2; cdr3_nt: TGTGCCAGCAGCGTGACTAGCGGGGGGGTCTCCTACGAGCAGTACTTC; cdr3_aa: CASSVTSGGVSYEQYF
v_call: TRBV7-9; clone_size: NA; cdr3_length: 13; j_call: TRBJ1-2; d_call: NA; cdr3_nt: TGTGCCAGCAGCTTATCAGGGGACTATGGCTACACCTTC; cdr3_aa: CASSLSGDYGYTF
v_call: TRBV7-9; clone_size: once; cdr3_length: 17; j_call: TRBJ1-5; d_call: TRBD1; cdr3_nt: TGTGCCAGCAGCTTAGCGACATCGGGACAGGGGAGCCAGCCCCAGCATTTT; cdr3_aa: CASSLATSGQGSQPQHF
v_call: TRBV27; clone_size: NA; cdr3_length: 12; j_call: TRBJ1-5; d_call: NA; cdr3_nt: TGTGCCAGCCGACAAGGCAATCAGCCCCAGCATTTT; cdr3_aa: CASRQGNQPQHF
v_call: TRBV30; clone_size: NA; cdr3_length: 15; j_call: TRBJ1-4; d_call: TRBD1; cdr3_nt: TGTGCCTGGGAGAGGGGGCAGGGGAGAGGAGAAAAACTGTTTTTT; cdr3_aa: CAWERGQGRGEKLFF
v_call: TRBV4-3; clone_size: NA; cdr3_length: 16; j_call: TRBJ2-1; d_call: NA; cdr3_nt: TGCGCCAGCAGCCAATTCCACAGGAGCTCCTACAATGAGCAGTTCTTC; cdr3_aa: CASSQFHRSSYNEQFF
v_call: TRBV4-1; clone_size: few; cdr3_length: 13; j_call: TRBJ1-6; d_call: NA; cdr3_nt: TGCGCCAGCAGCGGACCAGGGGATTCACCCCTCCACTTT; cdr3_aa: CASSGPGDSPLHF
v_call: TRBV5-4; clone_size: NA; cdr3_length: 15; j_call: TRBJ1-1; d_call: NA; cdr3_nt: TGTGCCAGCATAGACCAGAGGAAAGGATACACTGAAGCTTTCTTT; cdr3_aa: CASIDQRKGYTEAFF
v_call: TRBV6-5; clone_size: few; cdr3_length: 14; j_call: TRBJ1-2; d_call: NA; cdr3_nt: TGTGCCAGCAGTTTTTCGGACAGTCCCTATGGCTACACCTTC; cdr3_aa: CASSFSDSPYGYTF
v_call: TRBV5-4; clone_size: NA; cdr3_length: 15; j_call: TRBJ2-5; d_call: NA; cdr3_nt: TGTGCCAGCAGCTTCTCTGGGGGGCGCAGGGAGACCCAGTACTTC; cdr3_aa: CASSFSGGRRETQYF
v_call: TRBV14; clone_size: NA; cdr3_length: 13; j_call: TRBJ1-6; d_call: NA; cdr3_nt: TGTGCCAGCAGCCAATGGGGCGGTTCACCCCTCCACTTT; cdr3_aa: CASSQWGGSPLHF
v_call: TRBV5-1; clone_size: NA; cdr3_length: 15; j_call: TRBJ1-4; d_call: NA; cdr3_nt: TGCGCCAGCAGCTCCCAGGGGTTTCCTAATGAAAAACTGTTTTTT; cdr3_aa: CASSSQGFPNEKLFF
v_call: TRBV2; clone_size: once; cdr3_length: 12; j_call: TRBJ2-7; d_call: NA; cdr3_nt: TGTGCCAGCAGTAGGAGGCTCTACGAGCAGTACTTC; cdr3_aa: CASSRRLYEQYF